The clone carrying this T cell receptor (beta chain) was detected once. This specimen comes from a study of blood T cell repertoires in COVID-19. About the study: Acute and convalescent COVID-19 samples came from the United States, Italy and Spain. PBMCs, B-cell-depleted T cells, or T cells were the source of the cDNA or gDNA that made up the material.

Clones were sequenced by immunoSEQ multiplex PCR, and TCRdb holds only the in-frame ones, with some missing. Of 70,000 to 90,000 clones in the sample, 85% were seen once. This CDR3 is built from 16 residues. V trimming: 3 bases; J trimming: 7 bases; junction bases outside the gene matches: 12. Looked up from germline, CDR1 is SGHRS and CDR2 is YFSETQ. The source of this sequence is a man aged 60 to 69 with acute or convalescent COVID-19. The chain links TRBV5-1 to TRBJ2-1; 8 bases are a match to TRBD2. Sequencing was done on a sample of peripheral blood. The CDR3 region is CASSSPAGGVKNEQFF. CDR3 sequence (DNA): TGCGCCAGCAGCTCCCCCGCGGGGGGTGTTAAGAATGAGCAGTTCTTC.